The clone carrying this T cell receptor (beta chain) was found a few times. The antigen is unknown. TCR beta CDR3 region amplification was performed from RNA transcripts. The TCR CDR3 was amplified in a first-round RT-PCR using the HTBI primer set. Each CDR3 protein is one row after TCRdb ran MiXCR on the multiplex PCR reads. This table has around 600,000 distinct CDR3 sequences, more than 12% appearing once. This sample stems from a study of T cells in Graves' hyperthyroidism and ophthalmopathy. Study background: Peripheral blood collection took place at initial diagnosis, before any treatment. Study-wide results and limits: Ophthalmopathy was model-predicted a median about 7.1 months pre-onset. Stable hyperthyroidism and ophthalmopathy were separated using 13 V-J signatures.

Germline CDR1 reads MNHEY; CDR2 reads SMNVEV (reference sequence). The CDR3 spans 15 residues. V lost 5 bases and J lost 7; bases outside the gene matches: 7. This chain joins TRBV27 and TRBJ2-1; the match to TRBD1 covers 11 bases. The sequence came from a woman between 45 and 60 years old with Graves' ophthalmopathy. Source material: blood. CDR3 amino acids: CASSSWTGGLNEQFF. The CDR3 DNA follows: TGTGCCAGCAGTAGTTGGACAGGGGGCCTGAATGAGCAGTTCTTC.